This is a list of T cell receptor beta chains from one sample in a study of CD4+ T cells in melanoma. The assay was immunoSEQ multiplex PCR, and TCRdb's table has in-frame clones only and misses some. The repertoire holds around 55,000 clones, roughly three quarters seen once, with 4.5% to 6% in the top ten. Sample: tumor tissue. The receptors derive from a human donor with melanoma. CDR3s include the opening cysteine and the closing phenylalanine or tryptophan. The D gene is left open where the match is weak. Where a row states a size, it is once, few, many or the class of an expanded clone; other rows omit it.

v_call	j_call	d_call	clone_size	cdr3_aa	cdr3_nt
TRBV5-5	TRBJ2-5	-	few	CASRRDAETQYF	TGTGCCAGCAGGCGGGACGCCGAGACCCAGTACTTC
TRBV4-2	TRBJ2-2	TRBD1	-	CASSEPGQGAGGELFF	TGTGCCAGCAGCGAACCGGGACAGGGGGCAGGCGGGGAGCTGTTTTTT
TRBV6-6	TRBJ1-4	-	-	CASSSGPWDNEKLFF	TGTGCCAGCTCTTCAGGACCGTGGGATAATGAAAAACTGTTTTTT
TRBV5-1	TRBJ2-7	TRBD1	-	CASSATGWRDEQYF	TGCGCCAGCAGCGCGACAGGGTGGCGGGACGAGCAGTACTTC
TRBV11-3	TRBJ2-2	TRBD1	-	CASSSDRSASGELFF	TGTGCCAGCAGCTCGGACAGGTCGGCTAGCGGGGAGCTGTTTTTT
TRBV2	TRBJ1-2	-	-	CASSEGRQNYGYTF	TGTGCCAGCAGTGAGGGCCGCCAGAACTATGGCTACACCTTC
TRBV7-3	TRBJ2-2	TRBD1	once	CASRPTGTGGTGELFF	TGTGCCAGCAGGCCCACCGGGACAGGGGGAACCGGGGAGCTGTTTTTT
TRBV7-2	TRBJ1-2	-	many	CASSALEGYGYTF	TGTGCCAGCAGCGCACTCGAGGGGTATGGCTACACCTTC
TRBV5-1	TRBJ2-7	TRBD1	few	CASSSWTGETYEQYF	TGCGCCAGCAGCTCCTGGACAGGGGAAACCTACGAGCAGTACTTC
TRBV29-1	TRBJ2-5	-	once	CSVESETQYF	TGCAGCGTTGAGTCAGAGACCCAGTACTTC
TRBV5-6	TRBJ1-2	-	-	CASSSYDSYGYTF	TGTGCCAGCAGCTCTTATGACAGCTATGGCTACACCTTC
TRBV6-4	TRBJ2-2	-	-	CASSANTGELFF	TGTGCCAGCAGTGCAAACACCGGGGAGCTGTTTTTT
TRBV6-5	TRBJ2-4	-	once	CASSSAGSKNIQYF	TGTGCCAGCAGTTCTGCGGGGAGCAAAAACATTCAGTACTTC
TRBV2	TRBJ2-4	-	-	CASSTGRNIQYF	TGTGCCAGCAGTACAGGCCGAAACATTCAGTACTTC
TRBV7-8	TRBJ2-7	TRBD2	-	CASSSSGVAYEQYF	TGTGCCAGCAGCTCAAGCGGGGTAGCCTACGAGCAGTACTTC
TRBV4-1	TRBJ2-2	-	medium-sized	CASSQAPGVANTGELFF	TGCGCCAGCAGCCAAGCGCCGGGTGTTGCGAACACCGGGGAGCTGTTTTTT
TRBV7-9	TRBJ2-2	-	many	CASSSLSGTVTTGELFF	TGTGCCAGCAGCTCCTTGTCCGGGACGGTGACCACCGGGGAGCTGTTTTTT
TRBV7-3	TRBJ2-6	-	-	CASTLTGSSGANVLTF	TGTGCCAGCACCTTGACAGGTAGCTCTGGGGCCAACGTCCTGACTTTC
TRBV4-2	TRBJ1-1	-	few	CASSLNPWGADTEAFF	TGTGCCAGCAGCTTGAACCCCTGGGGGGCGGACACTGAAGCTTTCTTT
TRBV10-3	TRBJ2-1	TRBD1	-	CAISRDRLNEQFF	TGTGCCATCAGTCGGGACAGGTTGAATGAGCAGTTCTTC
TRBV5-8	TRBJ2-1	-	-	CASSYRDPYNEQFF	TGTGCCAGCAGCTACCGGGACCCTTACAATGAGCAGTTCTTC
TRBV28	TRBJ1-1	-	once	CASSLSGQGSTEAFF	TGTGCCAGCAGTTTATCGGGGCAGGGGAGCACTGAAGCTTTCTTT
TRBV6-5	TRBJ1-5	-	-	CASSRLGNQPQHF	TGTGCCAGCAGCCGCTTGGGCAATCAGCCCCAGCATTTT
TRBV4-3	TRBJ1-1	-	few	CASSHGAANTEAFF	TGCGCCAGCAGCCATGGTGCCGCGAACACTGAAGCTTTCTTT
TRBV9	TRBJ2-5	TRBD2	medium-sized	CASSEGLAGGQETQYF	TGTGCCAGCAGCGAAGGGTTAGCGGGGGGCCAAGAGACCCAGTACTTC
TRBV7-2	TRBJ2-1	TRBD1	-	CASSLRTGDNEQFF	TGTGCCAGCAGCCTTAGGACAGGAGACAATGAGCAGTTCTTC
TRBV13	TRBJ2-7	-	-	CASGRTRDSYEQYF	TGTGCCAGCGGACGCACCCGGGATTCCTACGAGCAGTACTTC
TRBV7-8	TRBJ2-1	-	-	CASSLRNRVHEQFF	TGTGCCAGCAGCTTACGCAACAGGGTACATGAGCAGTTCTTC
TRBV27	TRBJ2-4	-	-	CASTEKNIQYF	TGTGCCAGCACCGAAAAAAACATTCAGTACTTC
TRBV19	TRBJ1-5	TRBD1	-	CASRYTGGNQPQHF	TGTGCCAGTAGATACACAGGGGGGAATCAGCCCCAGCATTTT
TRBV9	TRBJ1-6	TRBD1	-	CASSEGADFSPLHF	TGTGCCAGCAGCGAGGGGGCCGACTTTTCACCCCTCCACTTT
TRBV7-6	TRBJ1-2	-	-	CASTPGQGINYGYTF	TGTGCCAGCACCCCAGGCCAGGGGATAAACTATGGCTACACCTTC
TRBV15	TRBJ1-1	-	-	CATSRDIAEAFF	TGTGCCACCAGCAGAGATATTGCTGAAGCTTTCTTT
TRBV30	TRBJ2-2	-	many	CAWSLMGTGELFF	TGTGCCTGGAGCCTTATGGGGACCGGGGAGCTGTTTTTT
TRBV4-1	TRBJ2-1	-	-	CASGWGGPLNEQFF	TGCGCCAGCGGGTGGGGGGGGCCTCTGAATGAGCAGTTCTTC
TRBV6-5	TRBJ1-2	-	-	CASSYGLNYGYTF	TGTGCCAGCAGTTACGGCCTCAACTATGGCTACACCTTC
TRBV6-5	TRBJ1-1	TRBD1	-	CASSYPGQYTEAFF	TGTGCCAGCAGTTACCCGGGACAGTACACTGAAGCTTTCTTT
TRBV7-2	TRBJ1-2	TRBD1	-	CASSFRGNYGYTF	TGTGCCAGCAGCTTCAGGGGGAACTATGGCTACACCTTC
TRBV28	TRBJ2-6	-	-	CASSLRGSGANVLTF	TGTGCCAGCAGTTTAAGGGGCTCTGGGGCCAACGTCCTGACTTTC
TRBV7-6	TRBJ1-5	-	-	CASSLAARATGNQPQHF	TGTGCCAGCAGCTTAGCGGCCAGGGCGACGGGCAATCAGCCCCAGCATTTT
TRBV7-9	TRBJ1-1	-	-	CASSPGGRLGATEAFF	TGTGCCAGCAGCCCGGGGGGCAGGTTGGGCGCCACTGAAGCTTTCTTT
TRBV2	TRBJ2-2	-	few	CASSEDGGATRTGELFF	TGTGCCAGCAGTGAAGACGGCGGGGCAACTCGGACCGGGGAGCTGTTTTTT
TRBV21-1	TRBJ2-1	-	-	CARPGAGSYNEQFF	TGTGCTCGCCCGGGGGCAGGGTCCTACAATGAGCAGTTCTTC
TRBV7-2	TRBJ1-2	-	-	CASSSGGYGYTF	TGTGCCAGCAGCTCTGGGGGCTATGGCTACACCTTC
TRBV9	TRBJ1-2	-	-	CASSVESAGAVDYGYTF	TGTGCCAGCAGCGTAGAATCGGCGGGGGCAGTTGACTATGGCTACACCTTC
TRBV5-6	TRBJ2-7	TRBD2	-	CASSMYAGVAGGREQYF	TGTGCCAGCAGCATGTACGCCGGGGTAGCGGGGGGCCGGGAGCAGTACTTC
TRBV7-2	TRBJ2-7	-	many	CASSLGSGPYEQYF	TGTGCCAGCAGCTTAGGGTCAGGCCCCTACGAGCAGTACTTC
TRBV15	TRBJ1-5	-	few	CATSRDRGGRQPQHF	TGTGCCACCAGCAGAGATCGGGGGGGCCGGCAGCCCCAGCATTTT
TRBV6-5	TRBJ2-7	-	-	CASSYGGTGVYEQYF	TGTGCCAGCAGTTACGGAGGGACGGGCGTCTACGAGCAGTACTTC
TRBV7-9	TRBJ2-2	-	-	CASSLVQGSTGELFF	TGTGCCAGCAGCTTGGTTCAGGGTTCCACCGGGGAGCTGTTTTTT
TRBV9	TRBJ2-1	TRBD2	-	CASSAETSGGARSYNEQFF	TGTGCCAGCAGCGCTGAGACTAGCGGGGGGGCACGGTCGTACAATGAGCAGTTCTTC
TRBV6-1	TRBJ2-7	TRBD1	-	CASSPGQGAYEQYF	TGTGCCAGCAGTCCGGGACAGGGGGCCTACGAGCAGTACTTC
TRBV5-1	TRBJ1-1	TRBD1	-	CASSLDTGGAFF	TGTGCCAGCAGCTTGGACACAGGGGGAGCTTTCTTT
TRBV30	TRBJ2-7	-	-	CAWSRAGAYEQYF	TGTGCCTGGAGTAGGGCAGGGGCCTACGAGCAGTACTTC
TRBV28	TRBJ1-5	-	-	CASSFSTSGNQPQHF	TGTGCCAGCAGTTTCAGTACCTCGGGCAATCAGCCCCAGCATTTT